Below are 9 T cell receptor beta chains sequenced from a single sample in a study of cytomegalovirus exposure and HLA in healthy donors. PCR amplification relied on 60 Vbeta primers (plus 13 Jbeta primers). Data came from immunoSEQ multiplex PCR; TCRdb stores just in-frame clones and leaves some out. The sample lists about 140,000 clones, over 50% occurring once. Sequencing was carried out using PBMCs. These TCRs come from a human donor in good health.

This clone was counted a few times. This chain links TRBV18 with TRBJ2-7, with TRBD2 identical over 7 bases. This CDR3 is built from 15 residues. Germline-derived CDR1 and CDR2 are KGHSH and LQKENI. Losses at the gene ends were 3 bases for V and 2 bases for J; bases not matched to a gene: 7. DNA of the CDR3: TGTGCCAGCTCACCTGCGACTAGCAGCACCTACGAGCAGTACTTC. It translates to CASSPATSSTYEQYF.

The rearrangement joins TRBV11-3 to TRBJ2-1, with 7 positions matching TRBD2. The germline gives CDR1 SGHNT, CDR2 YENEEA. V shed 5 bases and J 7 bases; nucleotides not matched to a gene: 5. This CDR3 comprises 13 residues. The CDR3 sequence: CASSPREGNEQFF. DNA of the CDR3: TGTGCCAGCAGCCCAAGGGAGGGTAATGAGCAGTTCTTC.

By sample share, this clone is medium-sized (0.01 to 0.1%). The rearrangement links TRBV6-1 to TRBJ2-7; 8 bases are shared with TRBD1. This CDR3 region has 15 residues. Per germline, CDR1 MNHNS and CDR2 SASEGT. V gave up 2 bases and J gave up 1 base; unmatched junction bases: 4. The CDR3: CASSEKGTGSYEQYF. CDR3 nucleotides: TGTGCCAGCAGTGAAAAGGGGACAGGATCCTACGAGCAGTACTTC.

This clone was observed once. The chain combines TRBV28 with TRBJ2-3; D remains unclear. V gave up 10 bases and J gave up 0 bases, with 11 bases separating them. This CDR3 comprises 13 residues. Germline V gene data show CDR1 as MDHEN and CDR2 as SYDVKM. CDR3 DNA: TGTGCCACCCGGCGGCCTAGCACAGATACGCAGTATTTT. Residues: CATRRPSTDTQYF.

This sequence joins TRBV5-1 and TRBJ2-2; 8 bases are a match to TRBD1. Germline CDR1 reads SGHRS; CDR2 reads YFSETQ. V shed 4 bases, J shed 3 bases, and the junction held 8 bases outside the gene matches. The CDR3 consists of 16 residues. Written as DNA, the CDR3 is TGCGCCAGCAGCAGGAGGACAGGGCGAGACACCGGGGAGCTGTTTTTT. Protein: CASSRRTGRDTGELFF. The whole variable domain, filled in from reference TRBV5-1 and TRBJ2-2, reads KAGVTQTPRYLIKTRGQQVTLSCSPISGHRSVSWYQQTPGQGLQFLFEYFSETQRNKGNFPGRFSGRQFSNSRSEMNVSTLELGDSALYLCASSRRTGRDTGELFFGEGSRLTVL.

This rearrangement joins TRBV9 to TRBJ2-2; D may be TRBD1 (6 bases). Germline V lookup: CDR1 SGDLS, CDR2 YYNGEE. Trimming took off 0 bases at V and 4 bases at J, with 7 bases between the two ends. The CDR3 contains 14 residues. The CDR3 coding sequence is TGTGCCAGCAGCGTAGGAGGGGGCACCGGGGAGCTGTTTTTT. It yields the protein CASSVGGGTGELFF.

The chain recombines TRBV7-8 with TRBJ1-2, with a weak D call TRBD1 (6 bases). The V end lost 5 bases, the J end lost 8 bases, and 12 bases lay between the germline ends. This CDR3 comprises 12 residues. Germline V lookup: CDR1 SGHVS, CDR2 FQNEAQ. The CDR3 DNA sequence: TGTGCCAGCAGCCCGAGGGACAACGGCTACACCTTC. This codes for CASSPRDNGYTF.

This clone was observed a few times. V is TRBV29-1 and J is TRBJ1-1; TRBD1 is a possible D gene (5 bases). V lost 7 bases and J 1 base, leaving 13 bases between the germline ends. This CDR3 has 13 amino acids. The germline CDR1 and CDR2 sequences are SQVTM and ANQGSEA. Written as DNA, the CDR3 is TGCAGCGCAAAGGACACCCAGAACACTGAAGCTTTCTTT. It encodes CSAKDTQNTEAFF.

The DNA of the CDR3 is TGCGCCAGCAGCCAAGGCATACTAGGCCAAGAGACCCAGTACTTC. It specifies CASSQGILGQETQYF. The J gene is TRBJ2-5, the V gene TRBV4-1, with a possible D match to TRBD2 (5 bases). The CDR3 has 15 residues. Germline V gene data show CDR1 as MGHRA and CDR2 as YSYEKL. V was clipped by 1 base and J by 1 base, with 10 bases between them.